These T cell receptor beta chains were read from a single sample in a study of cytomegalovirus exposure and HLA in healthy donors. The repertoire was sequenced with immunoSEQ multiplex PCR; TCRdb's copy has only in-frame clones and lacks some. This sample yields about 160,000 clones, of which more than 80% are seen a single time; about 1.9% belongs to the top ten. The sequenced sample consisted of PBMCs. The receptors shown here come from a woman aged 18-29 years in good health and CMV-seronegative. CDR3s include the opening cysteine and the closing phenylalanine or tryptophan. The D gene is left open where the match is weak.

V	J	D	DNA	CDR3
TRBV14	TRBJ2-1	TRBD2	TGTGCCAGCAGCCAAGTAGGGACTAGCGCGCCACAGTTCTTC	CASSQVGTSAPQFF
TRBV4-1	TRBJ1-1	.	TGCGCCAGCAGCCAACGTCAACAGAACATGAACACTGAAGCTTTCTTT	CASSQRQQNMNTEAFF
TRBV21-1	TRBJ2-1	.	TGTGCCAGCAGCAGTAGCGGGAGAGGCAATGAGCAGTTCTTC	CASSSSGRGNEQFF
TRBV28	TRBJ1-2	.	TGTGCCAGCAGTGACTTTTCGGGATACTATGGCTACACCTTC	CASSDFSGYYGYTF
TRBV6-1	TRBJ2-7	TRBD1	TGTGCCAGCAGTGCCGGGACAGAAGAGGGTGAGCAGTACTTC	CASSAGTEEGEQYF
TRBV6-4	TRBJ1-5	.	TGTGCCAGCAGTGACGGGACTCCTAGCCTGCATAGCAATCAGCCCCAGCATTTT	CASSDGTPSLHSNQPQHF
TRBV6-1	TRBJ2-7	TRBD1	TGTGCCAGCAGGGACAGGGGCTACGAGCAGTACTTC	CASRDRGYEQYF
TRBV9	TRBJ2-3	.	TGTGCCAGCGGCGTAGAAGGCAGGGAAGCCACAGATACGCAGTATTTT	CASGVEGREATDTQYF
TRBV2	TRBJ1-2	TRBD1	TGTGCCAGCAGTGAAAGGGACAGGGGACGGTTAGGGGGTGGCTACACCTTC	CASSERDRGRLGGGYTF
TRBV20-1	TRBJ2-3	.	TGCAGTGCTAGAGCAGGAGATACGCAGTATTTT	CSARAGDTQYF